The clone carrying this T cell receptor (beta chain) appeared a single time. The data were taken from a study of cytomegalovirus exposure and HLA in healthy donors. Germline V lookup: CDR1 SGHRS, CDR2 YFSETQ. Trimming pared 0 bases from V and 7 bases from J, leaving 13 bases between. The CDR3 is made up of 14 amino acids. This PCR relied on a set of 60 Vbeta primers and 13 Jbeta primers. The repertoire was sequenced with immunoSEQ multiplex PCR; TCRdb's copy has only in-frame clones and lacks some. The data contain 150,000 to 200,000 clones, around 86% of them singletons. J is TRBJ2-5 and V is TRBV5-1; no firm D call. This receptor was taken from a girl aged 2 to 10 in good health and CMV-seropositive. The source material was PBMCs. The CDR3 coding sequence is TGCGCCAGCAGCTTGGGGGTCCGAGGCGGGACCCAGTACTTC. Protein: CASSLGVRGGTQYF.